The 27 T cell receptor beta chains reported below all come from one sample, sequenced in a study of T cell responses to AZD1222 COVID-19 vaccine. The method was immunoSEQ multiplex PCR; TCRdb's version includes in-frame clones alone and lacks a portion of them. This table has 95,000 to 100,000 clones, 88% appearing once. The specimen comprised peripheral blood, sampled 28 days after the second AZD1222 dose. These receptors came from an adult who received the AZD1222 COVID-19 vaccine.

The V call is TRBV28, the J call TRBJ1-2; TRBD1 aligns across 7 bases. Unmatched junction bases numbered 11, after V lost 8 bases and J lost 8 bases. In germline, CDR1 is MDHEN, CDR2 SYDVKM. The CDR3 totals 13 residues. CDR3 nucleotides: TGTGCCAGCGGACTACAGGGGTACGGCGGCTACACCTTC. Translating it yields CASGLQGYGGYTF.

V usage is TRBV3-1 (or the pseudogene TRBV3-2) and J usage is TRBJ2-7; 8 nucleotides align to TRBD1. Germline CDR1 LGHDT, CDR2 YNNKEL (reference sequence). The V gene end was trimmed by 3 bases and the J gene end by 4 bases; junction bases not matched to a gene: 5. The CDR3 loop spans 14 amino acids. The CDR3 DNA reads as TGTGCCAGCAGCCACCGACAGGGGAGTTACGAGCAGTACTTC. Its protein is CASSHRQGSYEQYF.

The chain recombines TRBV3-1 (or the pseudogene TRBV3-2) with TRBJ2-1; tentatively, D is TRBD2 (6 bases). The CDR3 has 16 amino acids. CDR1 and CDR2 from the germline V gene are LGHDT and YNNKEL (reference sequence). Trimming shortened V by 1 base and J by 7 bases, and 17 bases separated the two germline ends. In DNA, the CDR3 is TGTGCCAGCAGCCAAGGGGGTAGGACGGGAGAAAATGAGCAGTTCTTC. Translated: CASSQGGRTGENEQFF.

The chain combines TRBV6-4 with TRBJ2-1, with TRBD1 as a possible D gene (5 bases). CDR3 length equals 13 residues. Germline CDR1 reads MRHNA; CDR2 reads SNTAGT. Trimming removed 6 bases at V and 6 bases at J, with 12 bases between. The CDR3 region is CASSTQGGNEQFF. The CDR3 nucleotides read TGTGCCAGCAGCACCCAGGGTGGCAATGAGCAGTTCTTC.

The gene calls are TRBV19 and TRBJ1-1; tentative D call: TRBD1 (6 bases). Germline lookup yields CDR1 LNHDA and CDR2 SQIVND (reference sequence). V was trimmed by 3 bases and J by 7 bases, leaving 9 bases between them. This CDR3 spans 12 amino acids. The CDR3 DNA reads TGTGCCAGTAGTATCGGACAGCGTGAAGCTTTCTTT. Protein sequence: CASSIGQREAFF.

The V and J genes are TRBV5-1 and TRBJ1-1; 11 positions match TRBD1. V gave up 4 bases and J gave up 4 bases; unmatched junction bases: 6. The CDR3 is 15 residues long. Germline-derived CDR1 and CDR2 are SGHRS and YFSETQ. CDR3 DNA sequence: TGCGCCAGCAGCCAGGGACAGGGGGTGGTCACTGAAGCTTTCTTT. It codes for CASSQGQGVVTEAFF.

This chain connects TRBV29-1 to TRBJ2-1; D possibly corresponds to TRBD2 (7 bases). Germline-derived CDR1 and CDR2 are SQVTM and ANQGSEA. V dropped 5 bases and J dropped 6 bases, with 11 bases sitting between them. CDR3 size: 12 residues. The CDR3 spells CSVRRGGNEQFF. DNA for the CDR3: TGCAGCGTTAGGAGGGGGGGCAATGAGCAGTTCTTC.

This rearrangement joins TRBV7-9 to TRBJ1-4; D call uncertain. CDR1 and CDR2 (germline): SEHNR, FQNEAQ (reference sequence). Trimming pared 5 bases from V and 5 bases from J, leaving 9 bases between. CDR3 length: 13 amino acids. The CDR3 spells CASSAGRNEKLFF. DNA for the CDR3: TGTGCCAGCAGCGCAGGACGGAATGAAAAACTGTTTTTT.

This clone was counted between two and nine times. V usage is TRBV6-2 or TRBV6-3 and J usage is TRBJ2-5, with a weak D call TRBD2 (6 bases). The germline gives CDR1 MNHEY, CDR2 SVGEGT. CDR3 length: 17 amino acids. With 6 bases removed from V and 0 bases from J, the gap between germline ends came to 20 bases. CDR3: CASSRPHAGTDQETQYF. The CDR3 DNA is TGTGCCAGCAGCCGCCCCCATGCGGGGACCGACCAAGAGACCCAGTACTTC.

The V and J genes are TRBV30 and TRBJ2-7, with D possibly being TRBD2 (6 bases). The CDR3 covers 13 residues. Trimming removed 0 bases from V and 5 bases from J, with 11 bases in between. CDR1 and CDR2 (germline): GTSNPN, SVGIG (reference sequence). Written as DNA, the CDR3 is TGTGCCTGGAGTGTCCGGGGGTCCCACGAGCAGTACTTC. This codes for CAWSVRGSHEQYF.

V is TRBV19 and J is TRBJ2-5; D is unclear. The CDR3 runs to 13 residues. Germline V lookup: CDR1 LNHDA, CDR2 SQIVND (reference sequence). The germline V and J ends were trimmed by 3 bases and 5 bases, with 10 bases remaining between them. The CDR3 region is CASSIRHGETQYF. The CDR3 DNA is TGTGCCAGTAGTATTCGTCACGGGGAGACCCAGTACTTC.

This chain connects TRBV7-2 to TRBJ1-2; D ambiguous. The V end lost 1 base, the J end lost 3 bases, and 9 bases lay between the germline ends. From germline, CDR1 is SGHTA and CDR2 FQGNSA. There are 14 residues in the CDR3. CDR3 loop: CASSLVHGDYGYTF. The CDR3 DNA reads as TGTGCCAGCAGCTTAGTCCACGGCGACTATGGCTACACCTTC. Using reference TRBV7-2 and TRBJ1-2 for the parts outside the CDR3, the full variable domain is GAGVSQSPSNKVTEKGKDVELRCDPISGHTALYWYRQSLGQGLEFLIYFQGNSAPDKSGLPSDRFSAERTGGSVSTLTIQRTQQEDSAVYLCASSLVHGDYGYTFGSGTRLTVV.

This chain connects TRBV6-2 or TRBV6-3 to TRBJ2-7, with D possibly being TRBD1 (5 bases). CDR1 is MNHEY and CDR2 is SVGEGT in the germline V gene. This CDR3 is built from 14 residues. V dropped 5 bases and J dropped 3 bases, with 14 bases sitting between them. CDR3 bases: TGTGCCAGCAGTAAAGACAGTACAGGCTACGAGCAGTACTTC. Translation gives CASSKDSTGYEQYF.

The chain carries TRBV30 and TRBJ1-2, with D maybe TRBD1 (5 bases). This CDR3 has 13 residues. With 7 bases removed from V and 4 bases from J, the gap between germline ends came to 16 bases. Germline V CDR1 and CDR2: GTSNPN, SVGIG (reference sequence). In DNA form, the CDR3 reads TGTGCCTCCGGGTGGGGGGGAAGCTATGGCTACACCTTC. Protein: CASGWGGSYGYTF.

The chain links TRBV7-2 to TRBJ2-2; maybe TRBD2 (6 bases). The CDR3 consists of 15 residues. The ends were cut back, 5 bases at V and 7 bases at J, with 17 bases in the middle. CDR1 and CDR2 (germline): SGHTA, FQGNSA. The CDR3 reads CASSAGTPWGGELFF. DNA for the CDR3: TGTGCCAGCAGCGCCGGGACTCCCTGGGGCGGGGAGCTGTTTTTT.

V is TRBV5-4 and J is TRBJ1-1, with D perhaps TRBD1 (5 bases). V dropped 4 bases and J dropped 1 base, with 11 bases sitting between them. The germline gives CDR1 SGHNT, CDR2 YYREEE (reference sequence). The CDR3 contains 14 residues. The CDR3 loop reads CASSPQVWNTEAFF. CDR3 nucleotide sequence: TGTGCCAGCAGCCCACAGGTATGGAACACTGAAGCTTTCTTT.

The chain is built from TRBV28 and TRBJ1-1; 8 bases match TRBD1. Germline CDR1 MDHEN, CDR2 SYDVKM. The trim removed 2 bases at V and 4 bases at J, leaving 6 bases unmatched. This CDR3 spans 15 amino acids. The CDR3 DNA is TGTGCCAGCAGTTTAGCAGGGGGCAGTGTCACTGAAGCTTTCTTT. Translated, it gives CASSLAGGSVTEAFF.

J is TRBJ2-5 and V is TRBV13; 10 bases fit TRBD2. The ends lost 5 bases at V and 5 bases at J; junction bases unmatched: 8. The CDR3 sequence is 15 residues long. Germline loops: CDR1 PRHDT, CDR2 FYEKMQ (reference sequence). CDR3 nucleotide sequence: TGTGCCAGCAGCCAAGGGGCTAGCGGGAGTGAGACCCAGTACTTC. Translating gives CASSQGASGSETQYF.

The V gene is TRBV9, the J gene TRBJ2-7, with D unclear. CDR1 is SGDLS and CDR2 is YYNGEE in the germline V gene. This CDR3 region has 14 residues. The V gene lost 0 bases and the J gene lost 2 bases, with 9 bases spanning the gap. Written as DNA, the CDR3 is TGTGCCAGCAGCGTAGGCCCGGGTCCCTACGAGCAGTACTTC. Translation gives CASSVGPGPYEQYF.

The sample holds a few counts of this clone. This chain links TRBV7-2 with TRBJ1-2; TRBD1 matches 7 bases. V was clipped by 4 bases and J by 4 bases; unmatched bases: 3. CDR1 SGHTA and CDR2 FQGNSA come from the germline V gene. This CDR3 has 13 amino acids. Here the CDR3 DNA reads TGTGCCAGCAGCTCCCAGGGGGTCTATGGCTACACCTTC. Its translation is CASSSQGVYGYTF.

The chain recombines TRBV7-2 with TRBJ2-7; a weak D match, TRBD1 (6 bases). In germline, CDR1 is SGHTA, CDR2 FQGNSA. The CDR3 is 13 residues long. V lost 1 base to trimming and J lost 6 bases, with 10 bases between them. CDR3 DNA: TGTGCCAGCAGCTTAGATCGCAGGGGCGAGCAGTACTTC. Its translation is CASSLDRRGEQYF.

The chain links TRBV9 to TRBJ1-1, with D uncertain. This CDR3 contains 14 residues. Trimming removed 4 bases at V and 0 bases at J, with 10 bases between. Germline V gene lookup returns CDR1 SGDLS and CDR2 YYNGEE. CDR3 sequence reads: CASSPGGMNTEAFF. The CDR3 DNA is TGTGCCAGCAGCCCAGGAGGAATGAACACTGAAGCTTTCTTT.

The CDR3 sequence: CASSFQSGFSGNTIYF. The CDR3 DNA reads as TGTGCCAGCAGCTTCCAGAGCGGGTTCTCTGGAAACACCATATATTTT. V is TRBV5-6 and J is TRBJ1-3; D gene uncertain. The ends were cut back, 2 bases at V and 0 bases at J, with 12 bases in the middle. Germline-derived CDR1 and CDR2 are SGHDT and YYEEEE. This CDR3 contains 16 residues.

This chain uses TRBV7-9 with TRBJ1-5; 7 bases align to TRBD1. This CDR3 is built from 15 residues. Germline values: CDR1 SEHNR, CDR2 FQNEAQ (reference sequence). Trimming at V came to 5 bases and at J to 6 bases, leaving 10 bases not matched to a gene. CDR3: CASSTGGRGLQPQHF. The CDR3 DNA is TGTGCCAGCAGCACGGGGGGTAGGGGGCTTCAGCCCCAGCATTTT.

The genes are TRBV30 and TRBJ2-7; D is possibly TRBD1 (6 bases). This CDR3 contains 13 residues. Germline V gene lookup returns CDR1 GTSNPN and CDR2 SVGIG (reference sequence). The V end was cut by 2 bases, the J end by 4 bases, with 12 bases between. The CDR3 nucleotides are TGTGCCTGGAGTAGGGGGACCATATACGAGCAGTACTTC. Its translation: CAWSRGTIYEQYF.

The V call is TRBV19, the J call TRBJ1-4, with 10 bases fitting TRBD1. Unmatched junction bases numbered 4, after V lost 5 bases and J lost 7 bases. Germline loops: CDR1 LNHDA, CDR2 SQIVND (reference sequence). CDR3 length equals 14 residues. CDR3 in amino acids: CASSPDRGSEKLFF. DNA for the CDR3: TGTGCCAGTAGTCCGGACAGGGGGAGTGAAAAACTGTTTTTT.

This chain uses TRBV5-1 with TRBJ2-2; D remains unclear. V lost 0 bases and J lost 7, with 13 bases in between. The V gene's germline CDR1 is SGHRS and CDR2 YFSETQ. The CDR3 contains 15 residues. Written as DNA, the CDR3 is TGCGCCAGCAGCTTGGCCGTGGGAAGTAGCGGGGAGCTGTTTTTT. This translates into CASSLAVGSSGELFF.